These 14 T cell receptor beta chains were sequenced from one sample in a study of cytomegalovirus exposure and HLA in healthy donors. This PCR relied on a set of 60 Vbeta primers and 13 Jbeta primers. The table came from immunoSEQ multiplex PCR; TCRdb's copy has only in-frame clones and leaves some out. This table holds 220,000 or so clones, around 73% found once. The sequenced material came from PBMCs. The origin of the receptors is a male donor in good health and CMV-seronegative.

This chain links TRBV11-2 with TRBJ2-5, with D possibly TRBD1 on 6 matching bases. The CDR3 sequence is 15 residues long. Germline V gene data show CDR1 as SGHAT and CDR2 as FQNNGV. Trimming stripped 5 bases from V and 4 bases from J, with 17 bases between. CDR3 sequence (DNA): TGTGCCAGCAGCCACACCCCAGGGGCGGGAGAGACCCAGTACTTC. Translation: CASSHTPGAGETQYF.

The rearrangement uses TRBV9 and TRBJ2-6; D is perhaps TRBD2 (6 bases). The CDR3 extends over 18 amino acids. V lost 4 bases and J lost 2, with 19 bases in between. Germline V gene data show CDR1 as SGDLS and CDR2 as YYNGEE. DNA of the CDR3: TGTGCCAGCAGCCTTCTCGGGAGCCCCTCTACTGGGGCCAACGTCCTGACTTTC. This gives the protein CASSLLGSPSTGANVLTF.

The chain has TRBV10-1 and TRBJ1-5; D is ambiguous. Germline CDR1 and CDR2: WNHNN and SYGVQD (reference sequence). The CDR3 is made up of 13 amino acids. Trimming stripped 5 bases from V and 5 bases from J, with 10 bases between. This CDR3 is CASSQLRDQPQHF. The CDR3 DNA reads as TGCGCCAGCAGTCAATTGCGGGATCAGCCCCAGCATTTT.

V and J are TRBV4-1 and TRBJ2-1, with TRBD2 as a possible D gene (6 bases). The V gene lost 0 bases and the J gene lost 9 bases, with 12 bases spanning the gap. This CDR3 has 14 residues. Germline assignment: CDR1 MGHRA and CDR2 YSYEKL. The CDR3 nucleotides read TGCGCCAGCAGCCAAGAGACTCTGGGGGGTGAGCAGTTCTTC. It encodes CASSQETLGGEQFF.

This chain uses TRBV2 with TRBJ1-1; possible D gene TRBD1, 5 bases. Germline V gene data show CDR1 as SNHLY and CDR2 as FYNNEI. CDR3 length equals 15 residues. Trimming removed 6 bases at V and 0 bases at J, with 14 bases between. The CDR3: CASRVRGGMNTEAFF. CDR3 nucleotide sequence: TGTGCCAGCAGGGTACGGGGGGGAATGAACACTGAAGCTTTCTTT.

This clone showed up just a few times. The chain joins TRBV27 to TRBJ1-5; D possibly corresponds to TRBD1 (6 bases). Trimming shortened V by 3 bases and J by 3 bases, and 12 bases separated the two germline ends. Germline CDR1 is MNHEY and CDR2 is SMNVEV (reference sequence). This CDR3 has 15 residues. The CDR3 here is CASSLGGAYNQPQHF. In nucleotides, the CDR3 is TGTGCCAGCAGTTTGGGGGGGGCTTACAATCAGCCCCAGCATTTT.

V gene TRBV7-2 combines with J gene TRBJ2-1, with 8 bases that match TRBD1. CDR3 length equals 18 residues. Losses at the gene ends were 4 bases for V and 0 bases for J; bases not matched to a gene: 11. Germline V CDR1 and CDR2: SGHTA, FQGNSA. The CDR3 loop is CASSSNPRDRSSYNEQFF. Written as DNA, the CDR3 is TGTGCCAGCAGCTCAAACCCACGGGACAGGAGCTCCTACAATGAGCAGTTCTTC.

The chain joins TRBV29-1 to TRBJ2-3; tentative D call: TRBD2 (6 bases). This CDR3 region has 15 residues. CDR1 SQVTM and CDR2 ANQGSEA come from the germline V gene. The V end lost 2 bases, the J end lost 4 bases, and 16 bases lay between the germline ends. The CDR3 nucleotides are TGCAGCGTTGAACCCGAACGACTAGTACCAGATACGCAGTATTTT. Its translation is CSVEPERLVPDTQYF.

A few counts support this clone. This sequence joins TRBV19 and TRBJ1-5; D not resolved. Germline-derived CDR1 and CDR2 are LNHDA and SQIVND (reference sequence). V shed 4 bases and J shed 3 bases, with 10 bases lying between them. The CDR3 totals 14 residues. The CDR3 sequence: CASSTPGSNQPQHF. The CDR3 DNA follows: TGTGCCAGTAGTACACCAGGTTCCAATCAGCCCCAGCATTTT.

V and J are TRBV7-8 and TRBJ1-2; D is unclear. V shed 5 bases and J shed 7 bases, with 17 bases lying between them. Germline V CDR1 and CDR2: SGHVS, FQNEAQ. CDR3 length equals 14 residues. The CDR3 spells CASSRDFSNVGYTF. In DNA, the CDR3 is TGTGCCAGCAGCCGTGATTTTAGTAATGTTGGCTACACCTTC.

The chain joins TRBV9 to TRBJ1-1; perhaps TRBD1 as D (5 bases). The germline CDR1 and CDR2 sequences are SGDLS and YYNGEE. This CDR3 has 14 residues. V lost 0 bases and J lost 5, with 11 bases in between. The CDR3 DNA reads as TGTGCCAGCAGCGTAGCGTCAGGGAAGACTGAAGCTTTCTTT. Translated, it gives CASSVASGKTEAFF.

The chain joins TRBV29-1 to TRBJ1-2; possibly TRBD1 for D (6 bases). Trimming shortened V by 4 bases and J by 8 bases, and 14 bases separated the two germline ends. CDR3 size: 12 residues. CDR1 is SQVTM and CDR2 is ANQGSEA in the germline V gene. The CDR3 coding sequence is TGCAGCGTTGGAGGGGACCAGGGGGGCTACACCTTC. This codes for CSVGGDQGGYTF.

This clone was recorded once. The chain uses TRBV27 and TRBJ1-6, with TRBD1 matching over 12 bases. J was trimmed by 6 bases and V by 5 bases; bases with no gene match: 11. CDR1 MNHEY and CDR2 SMNVEV come from the germline V gene (reference sequence). The CDR3 is made up of 18 amino acids. In DNA form, the CDR3 reads TGTGCCAGCAGTCCCCTCCGGGACAGGGGGCGGTCTAATTCACCCCTCCACTTT. Translating it yields CASSPLRDRGRSNSPLHF.

This clone was detected only a few times. The V gene is TRBV10-3, the J gene TRBJ2-3; maybe TRBD2 (6 bases). Trimming shortened V by 5 bases and J by 1 base, and 7 bases separated the two germline ends. The germline gives CDR1 ENHRY, CDR2 SYGVKD. The CDR3 has 13 residues. DNA of the CDR3: TGTGCCATCAGTCCGGGGGGCACAGATACGCAGTATTTT. This sequence encodes CAISPGGTDTQYF.